Listed below are T cell receptor beta chains from one sample, sequenced in a study of blood T cell repertoires in COVID-19. The method was immunoSEQ multiplex PCR; TCRdb's version includes in-frame clones alone and lacks a portion of them. The sample yields about 360,000 clones, less than 90% seen once. The specimen sequenced was peripheral blood. Receptor source: a woman aged 55 to 70 with COVID-19, enrolled during active disease. The CDR3 runs from the conserved cysteine through the conserved F or W. The D gene is left open where the match is weak. Size tells how often a clone was seen (once, few, many) or the class of an expanded clone, and some rows leave it out.

j_call | v_call | d_call | clone_size | cdr3_nt | cdr3_aa
TRBJ2-7 | TRBV21-1 | - | - | TGTGCCAGCAGCCTCAGTGGGACAGGGGGCCTCAACGAGCAGTACTTC | CASSLSGTGGLNEQYF
TRBJ2-7 | TRBV7-9 | TRBD1 | - | TGTGCCAGCAGCCGGGACAGCGGCTCTTCCGAGCAGTACTTC | CASSRDSGSSEQYF
TRBJ1-2 | TRBV30 | - | - | TGTGCCTGGAGTGTCGGACAGCTTATTAACTATGGCTACACCTTC | CAWSVGQLINYGYTF
TRBJ2-2 | TRBV19 | - | - | TGTGCCAGTAGTATCAGGGGAACAGGCGGTACCGGGGAGCTGTTTTTT | CASSIRGTGGTGELFF
TRBJ1-6 | TRBV6-5 | - | - | TGTGCCAGCAGCAGGGATAATTCACCCCTCCACTTT | CASSRDNSPLHF
TRBJ1-4 | TRBV11-3 | - | - | TGTGCCAGCAGCTCCCGGGGTACTAATGAAAAACTGTTTTTT | CASSSRGTNEKLFF
TRBJ1-1 | TRBV20-1 | - | once | TGCAGTGCTAGTTTGGCCAGTGAAGCTTTCTTT | CSASLASEAFF
TRBJ2-2 | TRBV11-3 | - | - | TGTGCCAGCGGGGGGGCTTCGAACACCGGGGAGCTGTTTTTT | CASGGASNTGELFF
TRBJ2-7 | TRBV4-1 | TRBD1 | - | TGCGCCAGCAGCCGGGGGACGACCGGGACAGGGGGCGTGGGGCAGTACTTC | CASSRGTTGTGGVGQYF
TRBJ2-1 | TRBV30 | - | - | TGTGCCTGGAGTGGTACCTCGAGAAACGATGAGCAGTTCTTC | CAWSGTSRNDEQFF